Listed below are T cell receptor beta chains from one sample, sequenced in a study of esophageal squamous cell carcinoma under preoperative chemotherapy. Each CDR3 protein gets one entry after TCRdb re-called the PCR reads with MiXCR. The sample carries roughly 18,000 distinct CDR3 sequences, roughly 50% recorded once. This sample was gathered from a patient given preoperative chemotherapy. Receptors were obtained from a human donor with esophageal squamous cell carcinoma. The donor label of this sample is uncertain. The CDR3 runs from the conserved cysteine through the conserved F or W. D genes are given only for firm matches. The size field is filled for only some rows; it gives once, few, many or a size class.

abundance	d_gene	v_gene	j_gene	CDR3nt	CDR3aa
NA	NA	TRBV6-1	TRBJ2-6	TGTGCCAGCAGTGGTTTAGCGGCCCGGGCCAACGTCCTGTACTTC	CASSGLAARANVLYF
NA	NA	TRBV6-1	TRBJ2-3	TGTGCCAGCAGGGATAGGGGGAGGGGAGTGACAGATACCCAGTATTTT	CASRDRGRGVTDTQYF
NA	NA	TRBV28	TRBJ2-3	TGTGCCAGCAACTCCCGCGTCGATACGCAGTATTTT	CASNSRVDTQYF
NA	NA	TRBV6-1	TRBJ2-5	TGTGCCAGCAGGCGAACAGGGCCTGAGACCCAGTACTTC	CASRRTGPETQYF
NA	NA	TRBV19	TRBJ2-5	TGTGCCAGTAGTCCACACCTCCGACGGGACGACCAAGAGACCCAGTACTTC	CASSPHLRRDDQETQYF
NA	NA	TRBV12-3/TRBV12-4	TRBJ2-4	TGTGCCAGCAGTTTCCAGGTGGGCGGACTAGCCAAAAACATTCAGTACTTC	CASSFQVGGLAKNIQYF
NA	NA	TRBV7-9	TRBJ2-4	TGTGCCAGCAGCTTCGACAGAGCCAAAGACATGCAGTACTTC	CASSFDRAKDMQYF
few	NA	TRBV28	TRBJ1-4	TGTGCCAGCAGTTTACTCCATGGGGCGACTAATGAAAAACTGTTTTTT	CASSLLHGATNEKLFF
NA	TRBD2	TRBV7-6	TRBJ2-3	TGTGCCAGCAGCTTAGGTCGAGCGGGGGGGCCACGCACAGATACGCAGTATTTT	CASSLGRAGGPRTDTQYF
NA	TRBD2	TRBV7-3	TRBJ2-3	TGTGCCAGCAGCGCTACGAGCGGGGAGATAAACACTCAGTATTTT	CASSATSGEINTQYF
few	NA	TRBV5-1	TRBJ1-1	TGCGCCAGCAGCTTGGAGTCGGGCCCGATGAACACTGAAGCTTTCTTT	CASSLESGPMNTEAFF
once	NA	TRBV6-1	TRBJ2-1	TGTGCCAGCAAACAGGCGAGCTCCTACGAGCAGTTCTTC	CASKQASSYEQFF
NA	TRBD2	TRBV5-1	TRBJ2-1	TGCGCCAGCAGGACCCTAGCGGGTGCGCTCAATGAGCAGTTCTTC	CASRTLAGALNEQFF
NA	NA	TRBV18	TRBJ2-3	TGTGCCAGCTCACGACCCCAGAGTGCGCAGTATTTT	CASSRPQSAQYF
medium-sized	NA	TRBV7-2	TRBJ2-7	TGTGCCAGCAGCGGGGGGGGGGCGGGAGTCTACGAGCAGTACTTC	CASSGGGAGVYEQYF
few	TRBD1	TRBV12-3/TRBV12-4	TRBJ1-2	TGTGCCAGCAGTCCCGGGACAGGGGCGGGCTACACCTTC	CASSPGTGAGYTF
NA	NA	TRBV12-3/TRBV12-4	TRBJ2-5	TGTGCCGCGGGGTCTGGGGGCGAGGGCACAGAGACCCAGTACTTC	CAAGSGGEGTETQYF
NA	NA	TRBV27	TRBJ2-4	TGTGCCAGCAGTTCCGAAATCTACCCGTATGAGCAGTACTTC	CASSSEIYPYEQYF
NA	NA	TRBV11-3	TRBJ2-1	TGTGCCAGCAGCTTAAAGGGCCATGAGCAGTTCTTC	CASSLKGHEQFF
many	NA	TRBV24-1	TRBJ2-1	TGTGCCACCAGTTTCCTTAATGAGCAGTTCTTC	CATSFLNEQFF
NA	TRBD2	TRBV28	TRBJ2-2	TGTGCCAGCAGTTTGGCGGGAGGGGACGCCGGGGAGCTGTTTTTT	CASSLAGGDAGELFF
few	NA	TRBV7-9	TRBJ2-5	TGTGCCAGCAGCTTAGGTGTTGAGACCCAGTACTTC	CASSLGVETQYF
many	NA	TRBV7-2	TRBJ2-5	TGTGCCAGCAGCTTAGGGGGAGCGGGCTCATCCGAGACCCAGTACTTC	CASSLGGAGSSETQYF
NA	TRBD2	TRBV7-2	TRBJ2-5	TGTGCCAGCAGCTTAGGTAGCGGGAGACGGACCCAGTACTTC	CASSLGSGRRTQYF
NA	TRBD2	TRBV19	TRBJ2-5	TGTGCCAGTAGTGTTGTTAGCGGGCACCAAGAGACCCAGTACTTC	CASSVVSGHQETQYF
few	TRBD1	TRBV19	TRBJ2-7	TGTGCCAGCAGTGGGGACAGCTCCTACGAGCAGTACTTC	CASSGDSSYEQYF
NA	NA	TRBV6-1	TRBJ2-2	TGTGCCAGCGGTGAACTGGTTGGGCCTACCGGGGAGCTGTATTTT	CASGELVGPTGELYF
NA	NA	TRBV7-9	TRBJ2-1	TGTGCCAGCACTGTCGGACTCAATGAGCAGTTCTTC	CASTVGLNEQFF
NA	TRBD2	TRBV6-2/TRBV6-3	TRBJ2-1	TGTGCCAGCATCGAAGCGGGAGACCACAATGAGCAGTTCTTC	CASIEAGDHNEQFF
medium-sized	NA	TRBV7-9	TRBJ2-3	TGTGCCAGCAGCTCCCTCGATACAGGGTCAAAACCAGATACGCAGTATTTT	CASSSLDTGSKPDTQYF
few	TRBD2	TRBV7-2	TRBJ2-1	TGTGCCAGCAGCTTGGCCGCTAGCGGGAGGAATGAGCAGTTCTTC	CASSLAASGRNEQFF
NA	NA	TRBV11-3	TRBJ2-3	TGTGCCAGCAGCGGCGGGGTTGACACCGATACGCAGTATTTT	CASSGGVDTDTQYF
NA	TRBD2	TRBV12-3/TRBV12-4	TRBJ2-3	TGTGCCAGCAGTTTGGCCGGGACTAGGCAGTATTTT	CASSLAGTRQYF
NA	TRBD1	TRBV7-3	TRBJ2-2	TGTGCCAGCAGCTTATATCCTAGGGGACAGGGGGCCGCCGGGGAGCTGTTTTTT	CASSLYPRGQGAAGELFF
few	TRBD2	TRBV28	TRBJ2-3	TGTGCCAGCAGTTTATTATGGACTAGCGGGACAATCACAGATACGCAGTATTTT	CASSLLWTSGTITDTQYF
many	TRBD1	TRBV6-2/TRBV6-3	TRBJ1-6	TGTGCCAGCAGACAAGGACAGGATTCACCCCTCCACTTT	CASRQGQDSPLHF
NA	NA	TRBV10-3	TRBJ2-2	TGTGCCCAGAGCTGTGCGGTCGACGGGGAGCTGTTTTTT	CAQSCAVDGELFF
many	TRBD2	TRBV5-1	TRBJ2-1	TGCGCCAGCAGCTTGGGCGGACTAGCGGGAGATGAGCAGTTCTTC	CASSLGGLAGDEQFF
medium-sized	TRBD2	TRBV12-5	TRBJ2-5	TGTGCTAGTGGTTCTAGCGGCACAGAGACCCAGTACTTC	CASGSSGTETQYF
NA	NA	TRBV7-3	TRBJ2-7	TGTGCCAGCAGCTTAAAACAGGAAACCTACGAGCAGTACTTC	CASSLKQETYEQYF
many	NA	TRBV27	TRBJ2-7	TGTGCCAGCAGTTTATCCGGACTACTCTCCTACGAGCAGTACTTC	CASSLSGLLSYEQYF
many	TRBD2	TRBV7-2	TRBJ2-5	TGTGCCAGCAGCTTAGGCGGGAGGGCGACCCAGTACTTC	CASSLGGRATQYF
few	NA	TRBV7-9	TRBJ2-1	TGTGCCAGCAGCTCGTACTCCTCCTACAATGAGCAGTTCTTC	CASSSYSSYNEQFF
few	NA	TRBV10-2	TRBJ2-7	TGCGCCAGCAGTTCGGGGGCGAACTACGAGCAGTACTTC	CASSSGANYEQYF
few	NA	TRBV7-2	TRBJ1-2	TGTGCCAGCAGCTCGGAGGGGGGCTTGCAACATGGCTACACCTTC	CASSSEGGLQHGYTF
NA	NA	TRBV7-3	TRBJ1-1	TGTGCCAGCAGCCCAGGACATTCGAACACTGAAGCTTTCTTT	CASSPGHSNTEAFF